The clone carrying this TCR beta chain was counted many times. As yet, its antigen is unknown. This sample is part of a study of T-cell reconstitution after alpha-beta-depleted transplantation in children. Regarding the study as a whole: Newly produced T cells mostly provided counts and TCRbeta diversity after one year, as hyperexpanded clones declined. Recipient T cells and thymic progenitors that survived were the source of the high TCRbeta diversity seen at day 60 in some patients.

Unique molecular identifiers were incorporated during preparation of the TCRbeta library. TCRdb fed the PCR reads into MiXCR, producing one record per CDR3 protein. The profile shows just under 150,000 distinct CDR3 sequences, 8.8% of them singletons. The CDR3 spans 14 residues. CDR1 MNHNS and CDR2 SASEGT come from the germline V gene. V shed 1 base and J shed 5 bases, with 10 bases lying between them. The source of this sequence is a female patient aged 2-9 years who had a stem cell transplant for congenital amegakaryocytic thrombocytopenia, so the T cells may come from the graft donor. Sequencing was performed on PBMCs, mostly from graft donor cells, taken 180 days after TCRalphabeta/CD19-depleted stem cell transplant. J is TRBJ2-3 and V is TRBV6-1, with D perhaps TRBD2 (5 bases). CDR3 residues: CASSEVRGIDTQYF. Here the CDR3 DNA reads TGTGCCAGCAGTGAAGTCCGGGGAATAGATACGCAGTATTTT.